Below, one T cell receptor beta chain is given with its context. TCRdb itself ran the RACE reads through MiXCR, one entry per CDR3 protein. The sample contains some 360,000 distinct CDR3 sequences, 4.5% to 5.5% of which appear only once. Described time point: pre-sensitization, week 0. Treatment of the sample: therapeutic diphenylcyclopropenone sensitization with weekly scalp DPC. RNA extraction used unfractionated whole blood as the source of total RNA. This record comes from a study of human T cells and chemical hapten exposure. The CDR3 is made up of 15 amino acids. The germline V gene has CDR1 SGHNT and CDR2 YYREEE (reference sequence). Trimming removed 4 bases from V and 2 bases from J, with 15 bases in between.

This chain uses TRBV5-4 with TRBJ2-5; TRBD2 is a possible D gene (5 bases). The material was whole blood, obtained in connection with sensitization to the hapten diphenylcyclopropenone (DPC). The clonotype was recovered from a woman aged 50 to 65 with alopecia areata. Some clones in this sample may be carry-over from other donors' samples. CDR3 region: CASSLSADLQETQYF. CDR3 nucleotide sequence: TGTGCCAGCAGCCTCTCAGCGGATTTACAAGAGACCCAGTACTTC.